The present TCR beta chain was sequenced within a study of regulatory T cells in long-lasting Graves disease. Overall study results and limits: Thyroid tissue was not sampled; only peripheral blood was.

Both iRepertoire HTBI primers and Arm-PCR of CDR3 regions were used to build the TCR beta libraries. Per the authors' pipeline: Looking across samples, the authors found approximately 60 TRBV and some 15 TRBJ segments. TCRdb fed the multiplex PCR reads into MiXCR, producing one record per CDR3 protein. Here the V and J calls rest on TCRdb's processing, not on the authors' analysis. The sample carries approximately 380,000 distinct CDR3 sequences, about a fifth recorded once. Indicated time point: persistent/refractory GD, antithyroid drugs over 5 years with positive TRAb. PBMC-derived RNA was used for the TCR library. Regarding this clonotype: The antigen remains undetermined.

The receptor was isolated from a female donor with Graves disease. Source: peripheral blood mononuclear cells (PBMCs), taken when the disease was refractory, from a patient treated with antithyroid drugs.

The CDR3: CASSLYREDQPQHF. DNA of the CDR3: TGTGCCAGTAGTCTCTACAGAGAGGATCAGCCCCAGCATTTT. The gene calls are TRBV19 and TRBJ1-5; D uncertain. The V end lost 5 bases, the J end lost 5 bases, and 13 bases lay between the germline ends. This CDR3 is 14 amino acids long. Germline-derived CDR1 and CDR2 are LNHDA and SQIVND (reference sequence).